A selection of T cell receptor beta chains follows, all from one sample in a study of CD8 T cells in ankylosing spondylitis. Via MiXCR, TCRdb re-called the 5' RACE reads, giving one row per CDR3 protein. This sample has 150,000 to 200,000 distinct CDR3 sequences, with around 13% found just once. Sequencing was done on a sample of blood, either unsorted or a sorted T cell fraction (not recorded which). These receptors came from a female donor with ankylosing spondylitis or in good health (not recorded which). Each CDR3 is given with its conserved first and last residue. A D gene is named only where the DNA matches it firmly. Clone size is stated in some rows and not others, as once, few, many or a class when expanded.

d_call	clone_size	j_call	v_call	cdr3_aa	cdr3_nt
-	many	TRBJ1-1	TRBV28	CASMNGDGYTEAFF	TGTGCCAGCATGAACGGCGACGGTTACACTGAAGCTTTCTTT
TRBD1	-	TRBJ2-3	TRBV20-1	CSADDRVGDTQYF	TGCAGTGCCGATGACAGGGTGGGAGATACGCAGTATTTT
-	many	TRBJ2-7	TRBV7-2	CASSGEGGYEQYF	TGTGCCAGCAGCGGAGAGGGGGGCTACGAGCAGTACTTC
-	many	TRBJ1-1	TRBV7-2	CASSLTDYRTEAFF	TGTGCCAGCAGCTTAACGGATTATCGAACTGAAGCTTTCTTT
TRBD2	many	TRBJ2-1	TRBV28	CASSFGLAGVAHEQFF	TGTGCCAGCAGTTTCGGGCTGGCGGGAGTTGCCCATGAGCAGTTCTTC
-	many	TRBJ1-6	TRBV5-8	CASSLGGRNSPLHF	TGTGCCAGCAGCTTAGGGGGTAGAAATTCACCCCTCCACTTT
TRBD2	many	TRBJ2-7	TRBV2	CASGGLAGFEQYF	TGTGCCAGCGGGGGACTAGCGGGTTTTGAGCAGTACTTC
-	-	TRBJ2-7	TRBV20-1	CSARGHSGFQYF	TGCAGTGCTAGAGGACATAGTGGGTTCCAGTACTTC
-	few	TRBJ2-1	TRBV6-2/TRBV6-3	CASSNAGLTNEQFF	TGTGCCAGCAGTAACGCGGGACTCACTAATGAGCAGTTCTTC
TRBD1	-	TRBJ2-7	TRBV7-2	CASSGAGTAYEQYF	TGTGCCAGCAGCGGAGCCGGGACAGCCTACGAGCAGTACTTC
-	few	TRBJ2-2	TRBV27	CASSFPGRAGELFF	TGTGCCAGCAGTTTCCCAGGGCGGGCCGGGGAGCTGTTTTTT
-	many	TRBJ2-6	TRBV12-3/TRBV12-4	CASSFGSTGANVLTF	TGTGCCAGCAGTTTTGGTAGTACTGGGGCCAACGTCCTGACTTTC
TRBD2	many	TRBJ2-1	TRBV27	CASTPLAGGRYDEQFF	TGTGCCAGCACCCCTCTAGCGGGAGGGCGATACGATGAGCAGTTCTTC
-	many	TRBJ2-1	TRBV2	CASRSYNEQFF	TGTGCCAGCCGGAGTTACAATGAGCAGTTCTTC
TRBD1	few	TRBJ2-1	TRBV29-1	CSVETPGQDEQFF	TGCAGCGTTGAGACCCCAGGACAGGACGAACAGTTCTTC
-	few	TRBJ2-4	TRBV18	CASSPSQGGTKNIQYF	TGTGCCAGCTCACCATCCCAGGGCGGTACCAAAAACATTCAGTACTTC
-	many	TRBJ2-1	TRBV5-5	CASSLEPANEQFF	TGTGCCAGCAGCCTTGAGCCGGCTAATGAGCAGTTCTTC
TRBD2	many	TRBJ2-1	TRBV7-2	CASSLTSGRHNEQFF	TGTGCCAGCAGCTTAACTAGCGGGCGCCACAATGAGCAGTTCTTC
-	many	TRBJ2-5	TRBV7-2	CASSPGALVETQYF	TGTGCCAGCAGCCCTGGGGCGTTGGTAGAGACCCAGTACTTC
-	many	TRBJ1-2	TRBV19	CASSQTFNYGYTF	TGTGCCAGTAGTCAGACTTTTAACTATGGCTACACCTTC
-	-	TRBJ1-4	TRBV20-1	CSARDPGDKLFF	TGCAGTGCTAGAGATCCCGGGGACAAACTGTTTTTT
-	-	TRBJ2-7	TRBV5-1	CASSLLGVQYF	TGCGCCAGCAGCTTGTTGGGGGTGCAGTACTTC
-	-	TRBJ2-5	TRBV11-2	CASSLAASPGETQYF	TGTGCCAGCAGCTTAGCGGCATCCCCCGGGGAGACCCAGTACTTC
-	many	TRBJ2-1	TRBV20-1	CSARAGLYNEQFF	TGCAGTGCTAGAGCCGGGCTTTACAATGAGCAGTTCTTC
TRBD1	many	TRBJ2-7	TRBV12-3/TRBV12-4	CASSFTGVLSEQYF	TGTGCCAGCAGCTTTACAGGGGTCCTCTCCGAGCAGTACTTC
TRBD2	-	TRBJ2-2	TRBV29-1	CSVIGGLAGGTGELFF	TGCAGCGTGATCGGGGGACTAGCGGGAGGCACCGGGGAGCTGTTTTTT
-	many	TRBJ2-5	TRBV7-9	CASSLGLTQLETQYF	TGTGCCAGCAGCTTAGGCCTGACTCAGTTGGAGACCCAGTACTTC
-	many	TRBJ2-3	TRBV7-8	CASSLGSGNTDTQYF	TGTGCCAGCAGCTTAGGATCCGGAAACACAGATACGCAGTATTTT
-	few	TRBJ2-2	TRBV4-2	CASSQGTLRGELFF	TGTGCCAGCAGCCAAGGGACTCTCAGGGGGGAGCTGTTTTTT
-	many	TRBJ2-6	TRBV12-3/TRBV12-4	CASSLVQAGANVLTF	TGTGCCAGCAGTTTAGTTCAGGCTGGGGCCAACGTCCTGACTTTC
TRBD2	-	TRBJ2-4	TRBV18	CASSPGLAGVGGKNIQYF	TGTGCCAGCTCACCGGGACTAGCGGGAGTCGGGGGCAAAAACATTCAGTACTTC
TRBD1	few	TRBJ2-1	TRBV25-1	CASRRQGYYNEQFF	TGTGCCAGCAGGAGACAGGGCTACTACAATGAGCAGTTCTTC
-	many	TRBJ1-4	TRBV4-3	CASSQDVGQSREKLFF	TGCGCCAGCAGCCAAGATGTTGGACAGTCTAGGGAAAAACTGTTTTTT
-	-	TRBJ2-7	TRBV20-1	CSARDSRDSYEQYF	TGCAGTGCTAGAGATAGCCGAGACTCCTACGAGCAGTACTTC
-	many	TRBJ1-5	TRBV4-1	CASSFLFSSNQPQHF	TGCGCCAGCAGCTTCCTTTTCTCTAGCAATCAGCCCCAGCATTTT
TRBD1	many	TRBJ1-1	TRBV6-1	CASSLDRATEAFF	TGTGCCAGCAGCCTCGACAGGGCCACTGAAGCTTTCTTT
-	few	TRBJ1-6	TRBV30	CAHSPAADNSPLHF	TGTGCCCATAGTCCGGCGGCCGATAATTCACCCCTCCACTTT
TRBD1	few	TRBJ2-5	TRBV5-1	CASSLATGTGSSTQYF	TGCGCCAGCAGCTTGGCCACTGGGACAGGGTCATCGACCCAGTACTTC
TRBD2	-	TRBJ2-1	TRBV3-1	CASCQGGLAGGYNEQFF	TGTGCCAGCTGCCAAGGAGGGCTAGCGGGGGGGTACAATGAGCAGTTCTTC
-	-	TRBJ2-1	TRBV21-1	CTSSKGGNLAAYNEQFF	TGTACCAGCAGCAAAGGAGGGAACCTGGCAGCCTACAATGAGCAGTTCTTC
-	many	TRBJ2-7	TRBV3-1	CASYAGGGEQYF	TGTGCCAGCTACGCCGGGGGTGGCGAGCAGTACTTC
-	-	TRBJ2-7	TRBV15	CATSRSRQAVGLDREQYF	TGTGCCACCAGCAGATCCCGGCAGGCAGTGGGGTTGGATCGGGAGCAGTACTTC
-	few	TRBJ1-2	TRBV25-1	CASSDGYTF	TGTGCCAGCAGTGATGGCTACACCTTC
-	once	TRBJ2-3	TRBV7-2	CASSYSRADTQYF	TGTGCCAGCAGCTACTCTCGGGCAGATACGCAGTATTTT
-	-	TRBJ2-3	TRBV3-1	CASSLQGADTQYF	TGTGCCAGCAGCCTACAAGGGGCAGATACGCAGTATTTT
-	-	TRBJ2-7	TRBV21-1	CASSSGQVSSYEQYF	TGTGCCAGCAGCTCCGGACAGGTGAGCTCCTACGAGCAGTACTTC
-	many	TRBJ2-7	TRBV27	CASSPPTGYEQYF	TGTGCCAGCAGTCCCCCGACTGGTTACGAGCAGTACTTC
-	many	TRBJ1-4	TRBV7-8	CASSSAARDGEKLFF	TGTGCCAGCAGCTCGGCGGCTAGGGATGGGGAAAAACTGTTTTTT
TRBD1	-	TRBJ2-3	TRBV12-3/TRBV12-4	CTSSFKGLGGLNTDTQYF	TGTACCAGCAGTTTTAAGGGGCTAGGGGGCTTAAACACAGATACGCAGTATTTT
-	many	TRBJ1-5	TRBV5-1	CASSLAGGSNQPQHF	TGCGCCAGCAGCTTGGCCGGGGGGAGCAATCAGCCCCAGCATTTT
-	few	TRBJ1-1	TRBV11-2	CASSASLGTEAFF	TGTGCCAGCAGCGCCTCCCTGGGCACTGAAGCTTTCTTT
TRBD1	many	TRBJ2-5	TRBV5-1	CASSGTGTGMETQYF	TGCGCCAGCAGCGGGACCGGGACAGGGATGGAGACCCAGTACTTC
-	-	TRBJ2-1	TRBV23-1	CASSHFVEQFF	TGCGCCAGCAGTCATTTTGTTGAGCAGTTCTTC
-	few	TRBJ1-1	TRBV18	CASSPTTGGGVNTEAFF	TGTGCCAGCTCACCTACGACAGGCGGGGGCGTAAACACTGAAGCTTTCTTT
TRBD1	many	TRBJ1-6	TRBV18	CASSPIGQGNSPLHF	TGTGCCAGCTCACCAATCGGACAGGGAAATTCACCCCTCCACTTT
TRBD2	many	TRBJ2-3	TRBV7-3	CASSASSGRTDTQYF	TGTGCCAGCAGCGCTTCTAGCGGGAGGACAGATACGCAGTATTTT
-	many	TRBJ2-3	TRBV2	CASSDGSTDTQYF	TGTGCCAGCAGTGACGGGAGCACAGATACGCAGTATTTT